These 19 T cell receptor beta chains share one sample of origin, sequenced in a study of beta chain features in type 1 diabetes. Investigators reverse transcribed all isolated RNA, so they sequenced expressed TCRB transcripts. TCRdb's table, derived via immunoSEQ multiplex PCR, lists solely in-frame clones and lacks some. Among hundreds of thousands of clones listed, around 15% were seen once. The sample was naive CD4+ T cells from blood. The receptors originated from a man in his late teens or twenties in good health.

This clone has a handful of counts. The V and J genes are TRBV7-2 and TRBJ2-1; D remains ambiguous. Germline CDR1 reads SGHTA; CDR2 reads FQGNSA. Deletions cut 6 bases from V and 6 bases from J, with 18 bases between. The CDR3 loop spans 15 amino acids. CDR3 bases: TGTGCCAGCAGGGAACCACAGTATTCGGTCAATGAGCAGTTCTTC. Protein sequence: CASREPQYSVNEQFF.

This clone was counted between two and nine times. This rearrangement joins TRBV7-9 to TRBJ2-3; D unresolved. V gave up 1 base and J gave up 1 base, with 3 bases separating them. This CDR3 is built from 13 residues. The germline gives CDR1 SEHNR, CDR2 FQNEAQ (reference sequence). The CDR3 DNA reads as TGTGCCAGCAGCTTAGGCGGCACAGATACGCAGTATTTT. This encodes CASSLGGTDTQYF. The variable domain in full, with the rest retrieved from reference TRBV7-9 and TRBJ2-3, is DTGVSQNPRHKITKRGQNVTFRCDPISEHNRLYWYRQTLGQGPEFLTYFQNEAQLEKSRLLSDRFSAERPKGSFSTLEIQRTEQGDSAMYLCASSLGGTDTQYFGPGTRLTVL.

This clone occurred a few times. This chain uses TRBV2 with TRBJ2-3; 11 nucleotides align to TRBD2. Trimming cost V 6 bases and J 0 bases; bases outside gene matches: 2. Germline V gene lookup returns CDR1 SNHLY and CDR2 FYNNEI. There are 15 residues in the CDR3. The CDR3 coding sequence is TGTGCCAGCAGGAGGACTAGCGGGAGCACAGATACGCAGTATTTT. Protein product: CASRRTSGSTDTQYF.

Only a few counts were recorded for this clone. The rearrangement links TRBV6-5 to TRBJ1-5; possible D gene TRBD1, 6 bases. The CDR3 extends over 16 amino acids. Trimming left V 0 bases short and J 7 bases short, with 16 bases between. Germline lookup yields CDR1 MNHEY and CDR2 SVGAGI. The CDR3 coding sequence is TGTGCCAGCAGTTACTCGGGGGGGGCAGGGAAGCAGCCCCAGCATTTT. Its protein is CASSYSGGAGKQPQHF.

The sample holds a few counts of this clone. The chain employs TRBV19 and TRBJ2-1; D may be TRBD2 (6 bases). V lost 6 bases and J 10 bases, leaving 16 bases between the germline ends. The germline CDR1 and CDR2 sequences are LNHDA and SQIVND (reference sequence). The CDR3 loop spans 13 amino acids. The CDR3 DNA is TGTGCCAGTAGGTTTAGGAGGGATCGGGAGCAGTTCTTC. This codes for CASRFRRDREQFF.

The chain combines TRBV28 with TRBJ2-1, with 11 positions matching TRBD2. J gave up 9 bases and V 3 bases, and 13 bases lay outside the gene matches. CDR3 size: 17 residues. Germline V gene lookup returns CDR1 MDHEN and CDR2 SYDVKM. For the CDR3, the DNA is TGTGCCAGCAGTTTTTCAGGGCTTAGCGGGAGGGCCCGTGAGCAGTTCTTC. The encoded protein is CASSFSGLSGRAREQFF.

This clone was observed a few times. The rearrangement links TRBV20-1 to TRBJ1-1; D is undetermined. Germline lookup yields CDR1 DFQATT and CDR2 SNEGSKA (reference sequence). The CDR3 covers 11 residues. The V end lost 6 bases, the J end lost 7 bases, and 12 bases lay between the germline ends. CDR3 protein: CSARGRLEAFF. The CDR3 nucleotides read TGCAGTGCCCGAGGACGGCTTGAAGCTTTCTTT.

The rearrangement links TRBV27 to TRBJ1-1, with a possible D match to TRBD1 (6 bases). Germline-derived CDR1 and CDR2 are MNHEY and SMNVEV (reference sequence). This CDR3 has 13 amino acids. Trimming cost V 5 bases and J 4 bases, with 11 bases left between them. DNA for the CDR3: TGTGCCAGCAGTACCACAGGGCGCACTGAAGCTTTCTTT. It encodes CASSTTGRTEAFF.

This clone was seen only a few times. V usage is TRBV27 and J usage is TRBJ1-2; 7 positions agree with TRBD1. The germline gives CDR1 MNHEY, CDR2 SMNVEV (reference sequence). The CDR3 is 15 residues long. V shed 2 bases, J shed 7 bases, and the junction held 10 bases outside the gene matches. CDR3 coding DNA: TGTGCCAGCAGTTTAACCAAGACAGGGTTTGTTGGCTACACCTTC. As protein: CASSLTKTGFVGYTF.

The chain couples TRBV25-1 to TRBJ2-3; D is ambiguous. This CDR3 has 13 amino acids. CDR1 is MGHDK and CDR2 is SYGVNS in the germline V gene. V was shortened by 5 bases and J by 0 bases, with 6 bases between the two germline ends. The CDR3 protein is CASSMASTDTQYF. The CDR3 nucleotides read TGTGCCAGCAGTATGGCTAGCACAGATACGCAGTATTTT.

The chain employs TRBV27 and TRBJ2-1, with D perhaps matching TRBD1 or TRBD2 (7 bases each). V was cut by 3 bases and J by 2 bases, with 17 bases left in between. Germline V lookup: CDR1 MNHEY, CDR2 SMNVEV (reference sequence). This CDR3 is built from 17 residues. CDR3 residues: CASSFEISGGAYNEQFF. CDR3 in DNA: TGTGCCAGCAGTTTTGAGATTTCAGGGGGGGCCTACAATGAGCAGTTCTTC.

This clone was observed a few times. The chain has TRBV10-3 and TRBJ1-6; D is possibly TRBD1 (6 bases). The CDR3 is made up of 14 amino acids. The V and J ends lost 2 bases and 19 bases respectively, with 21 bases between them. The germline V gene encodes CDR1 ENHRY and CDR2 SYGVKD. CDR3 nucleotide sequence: TGTGCCATCAGTGAGCCCCTACAGCGTGGGGACAAGCACTTT. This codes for CAISEPLQRGDKHF.

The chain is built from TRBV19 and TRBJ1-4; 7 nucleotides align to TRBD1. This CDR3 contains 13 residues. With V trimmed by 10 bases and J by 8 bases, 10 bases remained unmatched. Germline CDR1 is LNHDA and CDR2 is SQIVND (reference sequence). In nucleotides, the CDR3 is TGTGCCACTAAGACAGGGCCGCAGGAAAAACTGTTTTTT. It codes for CATKTGPQEKLFF.

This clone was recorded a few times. The CDR3 loop is CASSSPGSYGYTF. CDR3 in DNA: TGTGCCAGCAGTTCTCCAGGGAGCTATGGCTACACCTTC. This chain links TRBV28 with TRBJ1-2; possible D gene TRBD1, 5 bases. V lost 4 bases, J lost 4 bases, and 10 bases lay in between. Germline CDR1 reads MDHEN; CDR2 reads SYDVKM. This CDR3 region has 13 residues.

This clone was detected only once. CDR3 nucleotide sequence: TGTGCCAGCAGCTGGGGACTAAGCTCCTACAATGAGCAGTTCTTC. It codes for CASSWGLSSYNEQFF. The chain recombines TRBV7-3 with TRBJ2-1; 7 nucleotides agree with TRBD2. This CDR3 region has 15 residues. Germline lookup yields CDR1 SGHTA and CDR2 FQGTGA. The J segment lost 0 bases and the V segment lost 4 bases, leaving 3 bases of the junction unmatched.

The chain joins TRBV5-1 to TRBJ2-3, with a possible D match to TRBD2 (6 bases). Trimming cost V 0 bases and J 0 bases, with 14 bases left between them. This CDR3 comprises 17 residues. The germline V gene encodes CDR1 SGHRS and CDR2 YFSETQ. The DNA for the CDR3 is TGCGCCAGCAGCTTGGTCTCAAGGACTACCAGCACAGATACGCAGTATTTT. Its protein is CASSLVSRTTSTDTQYF. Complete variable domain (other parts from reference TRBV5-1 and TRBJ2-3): KAGVTQTPRYLIKTRGQQVTLSCSPISGHRSVSWYQQTPGQGLQFLFEYFSETQRNKGNFPGRFSGRQFSNSRSEMNVSTLELGDSALYLCASSLVSRTTSTDTQYFGPGTRLTVL.

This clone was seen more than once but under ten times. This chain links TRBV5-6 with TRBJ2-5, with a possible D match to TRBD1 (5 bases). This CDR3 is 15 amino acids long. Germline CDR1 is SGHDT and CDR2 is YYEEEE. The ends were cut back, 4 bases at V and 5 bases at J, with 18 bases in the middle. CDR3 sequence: CASSPRPAGSETQYF. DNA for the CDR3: TGTGCCAGCAGCCCCCGACCGGCAGGGTCGGAGACCCAGTACTTC.

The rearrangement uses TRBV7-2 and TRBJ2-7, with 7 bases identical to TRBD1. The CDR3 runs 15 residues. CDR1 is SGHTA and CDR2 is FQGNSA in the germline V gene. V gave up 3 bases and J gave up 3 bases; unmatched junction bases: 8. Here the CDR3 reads CASSLAGTDYYEQYF. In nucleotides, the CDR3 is TGTGCCAGCAGCTTGGCCGGGACAGATTACTACGAGCAGTACTTC.

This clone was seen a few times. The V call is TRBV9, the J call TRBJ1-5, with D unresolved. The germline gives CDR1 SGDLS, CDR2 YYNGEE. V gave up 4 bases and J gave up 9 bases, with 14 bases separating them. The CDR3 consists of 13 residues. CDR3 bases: TGTGCCAGCAGCCCCTTTGCAGGCGGGCCCCAGCATTTT. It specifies CASSPFAGGPQHF.